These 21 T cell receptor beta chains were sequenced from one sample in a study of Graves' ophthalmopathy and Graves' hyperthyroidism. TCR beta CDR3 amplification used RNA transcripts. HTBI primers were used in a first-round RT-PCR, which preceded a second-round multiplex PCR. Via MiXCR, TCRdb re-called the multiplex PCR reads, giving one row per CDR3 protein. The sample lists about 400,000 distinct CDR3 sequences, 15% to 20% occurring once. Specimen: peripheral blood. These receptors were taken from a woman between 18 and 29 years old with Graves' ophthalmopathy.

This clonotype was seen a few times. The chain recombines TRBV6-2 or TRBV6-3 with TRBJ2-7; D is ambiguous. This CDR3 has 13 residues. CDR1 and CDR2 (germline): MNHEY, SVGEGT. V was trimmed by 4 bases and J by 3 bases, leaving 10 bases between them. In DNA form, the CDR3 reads TGTGCCAGCAGTTCCTTTCGTAGCTACGAGCAGTACTTC. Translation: CASSSFRSYEQYF.

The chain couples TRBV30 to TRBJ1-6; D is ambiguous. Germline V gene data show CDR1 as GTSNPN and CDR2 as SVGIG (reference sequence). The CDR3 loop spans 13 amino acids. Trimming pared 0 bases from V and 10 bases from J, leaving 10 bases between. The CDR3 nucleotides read TGTGCCTGGAGTGTACAAGGAGCCTCACCCCTCCACTTT. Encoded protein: CAWSVQGASPLHF.

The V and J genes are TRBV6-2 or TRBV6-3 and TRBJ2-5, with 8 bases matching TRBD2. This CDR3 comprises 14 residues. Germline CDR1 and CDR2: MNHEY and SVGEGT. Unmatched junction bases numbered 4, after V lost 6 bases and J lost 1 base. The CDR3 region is CASSTLAVQETQYF. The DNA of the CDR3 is TGTGCCAGCAGCACACTAGCGGTCCAAGAGACCCAGTACTTC.

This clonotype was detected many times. DNA for the CDR3: TGTGCCAGCAGCTCCCTGGGTCAGGGTACGGGAGACGAGCAGTACTTC. Its translation: CASSSLGQGTGDEQYF. The chain has TRBV5-6 and TRBJ2-7; TRBD2 is a possible D gene (6 bases). CDR3 size: 16 residues. The germline V and J ends were trimmed by 3 bases and 5 bases, with 21 bases remaining between them. Per germline, CDR1 SGHDT and CDR2 YYEEEE. Drawing the rest from reference TRBV5-6 and TRBJ2-7, the complete variable domain is DAGVTQSPTHLIKTRGQQVTLRCSPKSGHDTVSWYQQALGQGPQFIFQYYEEEERQRGNFPDRFSGHQFPNYSSELNVNALLLGDSALYLCASSSLGQGTGDEQYFGPGTRLTVT.

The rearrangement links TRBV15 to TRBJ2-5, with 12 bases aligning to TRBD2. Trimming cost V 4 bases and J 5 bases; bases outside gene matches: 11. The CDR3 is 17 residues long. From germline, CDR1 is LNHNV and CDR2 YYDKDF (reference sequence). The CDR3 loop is CATSKSGLAGLLETQYF. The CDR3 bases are TGTGCCACCAGCAAGAGTGGACTAGCGGGATTACTTGAGACCCAGTACTTC.

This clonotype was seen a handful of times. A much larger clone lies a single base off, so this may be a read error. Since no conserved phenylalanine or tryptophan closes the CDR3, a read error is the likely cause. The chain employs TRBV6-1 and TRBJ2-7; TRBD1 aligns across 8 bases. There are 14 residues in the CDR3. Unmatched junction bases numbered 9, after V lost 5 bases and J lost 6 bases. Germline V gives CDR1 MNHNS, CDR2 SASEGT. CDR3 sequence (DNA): TGTGCCAGCAGTAGGACAGGGTTCGGCTCCGAGCAGTACTCC. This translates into CASSRTGFGSEQYS.

The CDR3 sequence: CASSYGGLAGVRAKNIQYF. Written as DNA, the CDR3 is TGTGCCAGCAGTTACGGTGGACTAGCGGGAGTGAGAGCCAAAAACATTCAGTACTTC. This chain uses TRBV6-2 or TRBV6-3 with TRBJ2-4, with TRBD2 matching 13 bases. The CDR3 sequence is 19 residues long. V lost 2 bases to trimming and J lost 0 bases; unmatched junction nucleotides: 7. Germline values: CDR1 MNHEY, CDR2 SVGEGT.

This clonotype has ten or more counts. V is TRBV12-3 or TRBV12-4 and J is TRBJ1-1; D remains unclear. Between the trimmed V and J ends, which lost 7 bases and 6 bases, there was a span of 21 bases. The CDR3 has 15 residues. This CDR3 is CASIPRRQIGSEAFF. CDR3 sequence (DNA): TGTGCCAGCATACCTAGACGACAAATTGGGTCTGAAGCTTTCTTT.

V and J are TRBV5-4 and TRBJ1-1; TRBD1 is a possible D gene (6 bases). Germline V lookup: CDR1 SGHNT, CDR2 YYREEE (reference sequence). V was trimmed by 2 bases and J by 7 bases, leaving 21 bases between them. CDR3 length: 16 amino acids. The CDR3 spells CASSFPSGGQASEAFF. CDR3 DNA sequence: TGTGCCAGCAGCTTCCCTTCGGGGGGGCAAGCAAGTGAAGCTTTCTTT.

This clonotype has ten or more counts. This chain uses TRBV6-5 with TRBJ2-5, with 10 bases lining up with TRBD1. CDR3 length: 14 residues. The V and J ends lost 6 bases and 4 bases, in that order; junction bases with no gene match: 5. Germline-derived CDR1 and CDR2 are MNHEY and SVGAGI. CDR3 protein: CASRRQGARETQYF. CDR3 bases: TGTGCCAGCAGAAGACAGGGGGCCAGAGAGACCCAGTACTTC.

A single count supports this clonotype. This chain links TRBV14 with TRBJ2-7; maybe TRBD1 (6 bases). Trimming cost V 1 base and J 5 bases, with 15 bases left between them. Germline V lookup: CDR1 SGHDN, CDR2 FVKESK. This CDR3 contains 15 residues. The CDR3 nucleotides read TGTGCCAGCAGCCAAGGGTGGGGCAGGGACAACGAGCAGTACTTC. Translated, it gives CASSQGWGRDNEQYF.

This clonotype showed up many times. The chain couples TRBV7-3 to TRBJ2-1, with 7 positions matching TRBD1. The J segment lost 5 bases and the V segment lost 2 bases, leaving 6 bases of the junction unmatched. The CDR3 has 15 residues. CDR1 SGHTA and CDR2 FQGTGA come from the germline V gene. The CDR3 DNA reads TGTGCCAGCAGCTTACGACAGGGTTTAAACAATGAGCAGTTCTTC. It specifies CASSLRQGLNNEQFF.

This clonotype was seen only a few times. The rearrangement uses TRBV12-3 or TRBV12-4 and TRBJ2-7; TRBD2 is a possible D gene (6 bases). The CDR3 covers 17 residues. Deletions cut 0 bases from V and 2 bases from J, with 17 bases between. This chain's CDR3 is CASSLARGSGPTYEQYF. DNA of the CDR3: TGTGCCAGCAGTTTAGCGCGCGGTAGCGGTCCTACCTACGAGCAGTACTTC.

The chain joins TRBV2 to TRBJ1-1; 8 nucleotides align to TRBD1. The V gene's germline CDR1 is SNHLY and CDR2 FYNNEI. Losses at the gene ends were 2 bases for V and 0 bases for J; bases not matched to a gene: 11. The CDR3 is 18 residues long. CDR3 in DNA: TGTGCCAGCAGTGAATCCGGCGGATTGGACAGGGTGAACACTGAAGCTTTCTTT. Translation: CASSESGGLDRVNTEAFF.

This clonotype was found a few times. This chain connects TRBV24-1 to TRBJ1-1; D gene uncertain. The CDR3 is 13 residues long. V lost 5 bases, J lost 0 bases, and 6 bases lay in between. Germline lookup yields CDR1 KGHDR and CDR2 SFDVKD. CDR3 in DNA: TGTGCCACCAGTGGCAGCATGAACACTGAAGCTTTCTTT. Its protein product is CATSGSMNTEAFF.

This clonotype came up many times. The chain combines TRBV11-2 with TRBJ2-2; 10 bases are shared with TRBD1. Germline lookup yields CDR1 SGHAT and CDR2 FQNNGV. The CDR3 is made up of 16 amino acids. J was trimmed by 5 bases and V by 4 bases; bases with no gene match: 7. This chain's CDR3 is CASSSGTGVLTGELFF. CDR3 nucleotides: TGTGCCAGCAGCTCCGGGACAGGGGTCTTAACCGGGGAGCTGTTTTTT.

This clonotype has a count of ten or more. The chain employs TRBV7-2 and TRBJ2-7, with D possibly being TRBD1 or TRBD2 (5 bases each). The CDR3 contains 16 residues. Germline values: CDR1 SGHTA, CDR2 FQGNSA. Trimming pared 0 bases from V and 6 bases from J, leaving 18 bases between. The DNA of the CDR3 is TGTGCCAGCAGCTTAGCCCGGGGCGGGTCCTGGGGCGAGCAGTACTTC. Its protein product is CASSLARGGSWGEQYF.

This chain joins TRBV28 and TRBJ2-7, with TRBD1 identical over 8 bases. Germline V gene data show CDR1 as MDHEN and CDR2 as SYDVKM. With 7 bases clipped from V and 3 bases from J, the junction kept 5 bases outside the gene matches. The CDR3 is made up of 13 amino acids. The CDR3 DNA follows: TGTGCCAGCACCTTCGACAGGGGCTACGAGCAGTACTTC. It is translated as CASTFDRGYEQYF.

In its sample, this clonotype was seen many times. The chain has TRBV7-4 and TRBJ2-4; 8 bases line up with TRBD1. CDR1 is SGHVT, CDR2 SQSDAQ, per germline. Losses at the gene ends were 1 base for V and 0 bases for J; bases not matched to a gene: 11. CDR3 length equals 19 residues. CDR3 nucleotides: TGTGCCAGCAGCTTAGGACAGGGGTCACGAAAAGGAGCCAAAAACATTCAGTACTTC. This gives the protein CASSLGQGSRKGAKNIQYF. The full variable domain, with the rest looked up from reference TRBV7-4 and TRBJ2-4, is GAGVSQSPRYKVAKRGRDVALRCDSISGHVTLYWYRQTLGQGSEVLTYSQSDAQRDKSGRPSGRFSAERPERSVSTLKIQRTEQGDSAVYLCASSLGQGSRKGAKNIQYFGAGTRLSVL.

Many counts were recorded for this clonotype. The CDR3 loop is CATSDQRGQPQHF. In DNA, the CDR3 is TGTGCCACCAGCGACCAGCGAGGCCAGCCCCAGCATTTT. The J gene is TRBJ1-5, the V gene TRBV15; no definite D call. Germline CDR1 and CDR2: LNHNV and YYDKDF (reference sequence). CDR3 length: 13 residues. Trimming removed 5 bases at V and 7 bases at J, with 12 bases between. The complete variable domain, with remaining parts taken from reference TRBV15 and TRBJ1-5, reads DAMVIQNPRYQVTQFGKPVTLSCSQTLNHNVMYWYQQKSSQAPKLLFHYYDKDFNNEADTPDNFQSRRPNTSFCFLDIRSPGLGDTAMYLCATSDQRGQPQHFGDGTRLSIL.

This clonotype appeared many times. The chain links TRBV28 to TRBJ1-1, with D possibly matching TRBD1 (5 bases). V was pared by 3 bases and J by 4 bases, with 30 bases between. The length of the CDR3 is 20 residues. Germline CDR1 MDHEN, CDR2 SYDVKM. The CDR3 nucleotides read TGTGCCAGCAGTTTGGGCCTCTCCCAAGGTATCGGGGGAGTGGGCACTGAAGCTTTCTTT. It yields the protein CASSLGLSQGIGGVGTEAFF.